The clone carrying this TCR beta chain has more than one count but fewer than ten. Antigen unknown. The treatment denotes: approximately nine-day PBMC culture with coronavirus spike peptide pools or control peptides (ViraFEST assay). ViraFEST relied on peptide pools to expand antigen-specific T cells; the TCRs were sequenced afterward. Alongside around 9.7 IU/ml IL-2 and 10 ug/ml peptide pools, PBMCs were cultured at some 2 million per well. This CDR3 has 15 amino acids. V was cut by 2 bases and J by 10 bases, with 18 bases left in between. The data stem from a study of vaccination and CD4 T cells after COVID-19. Study information: The peptides that stimulated the cells were overlapping spike peptides from SARS-CoV-2, HCoV-NL63, HCoV-OC43 and HCoV-229E.

Cultured CD4+ T cell DNA was sequenced using the Oncomine TCR Beta short-read assay. Researchers extracted genomic DNA from CD4+ T cells that had been cultured. Each CDR3 protein gets one entry after TCRdb re-called the PCR reads with MiXCR. Altogether about 20,000 distinct CDR3 sequences are present, 53% being singletons, with the ten largest covering 7% to 8.5%. This TCR was recovered from a human donor who had recovered from COVID-19. This chain uses TRBV12-3 or TRBV12-4 with TRBJ1-5, with D maybe TRBD1 (5 bases). This material consisted of CD4+ T cells from blood, cultured in vitro, taken before SARS-CoV-2 vaccination. CDR3 sequence reads: CASSLSRRGSSPQHF. CDR3 bases: TGTGCCAGCAGTTTATCACGACGGGGCTCCAGCCCCCAGCATTTT.